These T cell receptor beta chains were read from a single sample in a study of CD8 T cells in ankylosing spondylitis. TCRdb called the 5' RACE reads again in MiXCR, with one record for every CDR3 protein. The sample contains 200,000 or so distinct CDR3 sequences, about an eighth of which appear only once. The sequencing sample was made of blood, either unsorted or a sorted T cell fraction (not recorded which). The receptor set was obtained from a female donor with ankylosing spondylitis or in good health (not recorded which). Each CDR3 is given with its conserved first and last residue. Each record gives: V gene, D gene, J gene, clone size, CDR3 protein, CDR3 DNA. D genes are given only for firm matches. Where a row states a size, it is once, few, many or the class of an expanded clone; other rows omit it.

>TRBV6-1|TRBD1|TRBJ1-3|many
CASSDGTGGNTIYF
TGTGCCAGCAGCGACGGGACAGGTGGAAACACCATATATTTT
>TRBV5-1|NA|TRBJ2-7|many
CASSLLGDYEQYF
TGTGCCAGCAGCTTGTTAGGTGACTACGAGCAGTACTTC
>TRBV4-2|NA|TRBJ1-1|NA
CASSPTPAGSNTEAFF
TGTGCCAGCAGCCCCACACCCGCGGGGTCGAACACTGAAGCTTTCTTT
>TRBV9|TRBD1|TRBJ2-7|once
CASSPRQGRTEQYF
TGTGCCAGCAGCCCTCGACAGGGAAGGACCGAGCAGTACTTC
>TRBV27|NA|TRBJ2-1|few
CASSKTGGEQFF
TGTGCCAGCAGTAAGACGGGCGGTGAGCAGTTCTTC
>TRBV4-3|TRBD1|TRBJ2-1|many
CASSQTSGQAYNEQFF
TGCGCCAGCAGCCAAACCTCGGGACAGGCCTACAATGAGCAGTTCTTC
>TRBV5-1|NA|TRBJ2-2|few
CASSLPGSGDGELFF
TGCGCCAGCAGCTTGCCGGGGTCTGGGGACGGGGAGCTGTTTTTT
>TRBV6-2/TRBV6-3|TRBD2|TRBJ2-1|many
CASSTSGSHNEQFF
TGTGCCAGCAGTACTAGCGGGTCCCACAATGAGCAGTTCTTC
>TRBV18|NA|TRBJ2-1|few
CASSPPSSEAEQFF
TGTGCCAGCTCACCACCTTCGTCCGAGGCTGAGCAGTTCTTC
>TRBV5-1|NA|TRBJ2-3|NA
CASSSKWTAAADTQYF
TGCGCCAGCAGCTCTAAGTGGACAGCGGCAGCAGATACGCAGTATTTT
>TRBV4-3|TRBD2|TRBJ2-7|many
CASSPIAGATHEQYF
TGCGCCAGCAGTCCGATAGCGGGAGCTACCCACGAGCAGTACTTC
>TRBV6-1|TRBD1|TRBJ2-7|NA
CASTDPGQGLYEQYF
TGTGCCAGCACAGATCCGGGACAGGGTCTTTACGAGCAGTACTTC
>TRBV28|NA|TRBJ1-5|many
CASSRDSIQPQHF
TGTGCCAGCAGTCGGGACTCAATTCAGCCCCAGCATTTT
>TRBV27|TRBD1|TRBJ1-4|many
CASSPQGARPNEKLFF
TGTGCCAGCAGTCCCCAGGGGGCGCGCCCTAATGAAAAACTGTTTTTT